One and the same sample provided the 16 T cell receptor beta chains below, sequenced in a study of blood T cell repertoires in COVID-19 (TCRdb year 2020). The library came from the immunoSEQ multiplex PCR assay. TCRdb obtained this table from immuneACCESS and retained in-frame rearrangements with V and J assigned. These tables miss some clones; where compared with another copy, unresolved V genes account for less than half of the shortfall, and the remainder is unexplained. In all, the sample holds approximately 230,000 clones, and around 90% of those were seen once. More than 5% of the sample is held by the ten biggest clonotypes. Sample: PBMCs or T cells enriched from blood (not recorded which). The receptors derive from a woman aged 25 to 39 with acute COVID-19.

The CDR3 here is CASSKGTSGGTDTQYF. DNA of the CDR3: TGCGCCAGCAGCAAAGGGACTAGCGGGGGCACAGATACGCAGTATTTT. The J gene is TRBJ2-3, the V gene TRBV5-1, with TRBD2 matching 13 bases. CDR1 and CDR2 (germline): SGHRS, YFSETQ. The CDR3 extends over 16 amino acids. The V and J ends lost 4 bases and 1 base, in that order; junction bases with no gene match: 3.

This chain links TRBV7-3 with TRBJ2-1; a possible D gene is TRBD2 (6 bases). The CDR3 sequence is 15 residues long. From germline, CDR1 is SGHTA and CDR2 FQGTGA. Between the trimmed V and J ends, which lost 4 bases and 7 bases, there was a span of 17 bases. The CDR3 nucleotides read TGTGCCAGCAGCTCCATTGGCGGGATTGAAAATGAGCAGTTCTTC. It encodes CASSSIGGIENEQFF.

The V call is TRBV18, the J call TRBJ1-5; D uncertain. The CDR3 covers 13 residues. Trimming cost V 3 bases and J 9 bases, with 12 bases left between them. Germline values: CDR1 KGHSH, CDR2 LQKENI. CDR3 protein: CASSPNSIVPQHF. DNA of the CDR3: TGTGCCAGCTCACCTAACTCCATAGTGCCCCAGCATTTT.

The CDR3 DNA reads TGTGCCAGCAGTGACACTAGACAGGGAGAAACTGAAGCTTTCTTT. Protein sequence: CASSDTRQGETEAFF. The chain couples TRBV6-4 to TRBJ1-1; 7 bases match TRBD1. In germline, CDR1 is MRHNA, CDR2 SNTAGT. J gave up 5 bases and V 2 bases, and 8 bases lay outside the gene matches. The CDR3 length is 15 residues.

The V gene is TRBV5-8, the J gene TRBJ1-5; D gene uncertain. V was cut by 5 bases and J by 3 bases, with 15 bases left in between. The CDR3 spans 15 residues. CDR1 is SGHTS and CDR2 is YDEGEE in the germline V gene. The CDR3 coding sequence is TGTGCCAGCAGTCCGGTGACTCCGTACAATCAGCCCCAGCATTTT. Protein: CASSPVTPYNQPQHF.

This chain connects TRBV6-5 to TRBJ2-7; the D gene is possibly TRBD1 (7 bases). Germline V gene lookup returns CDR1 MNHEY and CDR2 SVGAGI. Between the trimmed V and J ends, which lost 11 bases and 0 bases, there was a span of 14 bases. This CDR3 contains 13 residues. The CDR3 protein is CAAGQGGSYEQYF. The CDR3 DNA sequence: TGTGCCGCTGGCCAGGGGGGCTCCTACGAGCAGTACTTC.

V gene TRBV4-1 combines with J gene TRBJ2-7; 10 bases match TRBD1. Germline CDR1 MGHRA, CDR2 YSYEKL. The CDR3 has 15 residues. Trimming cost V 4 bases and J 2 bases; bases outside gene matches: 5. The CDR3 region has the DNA TGCGCCAGCAGCCTGGGACAGGGGAGGACCTACGAGCAGTACTTC. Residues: CASSLGQGRTYEQYF.

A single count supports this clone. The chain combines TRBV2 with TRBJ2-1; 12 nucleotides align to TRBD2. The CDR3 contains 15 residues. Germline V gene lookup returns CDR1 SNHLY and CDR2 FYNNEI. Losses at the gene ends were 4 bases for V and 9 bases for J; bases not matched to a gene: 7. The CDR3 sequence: CASSGLAGGLGEQFF. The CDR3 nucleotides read TGTGCCAGCAGTGGCCTAGCGGGGGGGCTGGGTGAGCAGTTCTTC.

The CDR3 DNA is TGCAGTGCTAGTCTTGAGGGAAGGACCTACAATGAGCAGTTCTTC. Translating it yields CSASLEGRTYNEQFF. This sequence joins TRBV20-1 and TRBJ2-1, with D maybe TRBD2 (5 bases). There are 15 residues in the CDR3. Per the germline V gene, CDR1 is DFQATT and CDR2 is SNEGSKA (reference sequence). Trimming cost V 3 bases and J 2 bases, with 14 bases left between them.

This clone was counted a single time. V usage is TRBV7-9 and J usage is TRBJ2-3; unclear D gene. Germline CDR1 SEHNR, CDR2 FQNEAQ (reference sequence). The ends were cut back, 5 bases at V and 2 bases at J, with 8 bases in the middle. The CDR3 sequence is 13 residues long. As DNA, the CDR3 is TGTGCCAGCAGCACCTCCTACACAGATACGCAGTATTTT. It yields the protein CASSTSYTDTQYF.

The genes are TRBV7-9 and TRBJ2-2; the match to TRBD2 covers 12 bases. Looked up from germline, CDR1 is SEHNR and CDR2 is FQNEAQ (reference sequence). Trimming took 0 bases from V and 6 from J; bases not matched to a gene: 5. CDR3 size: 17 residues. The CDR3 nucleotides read TGTGCCAGCAGCTTAGCAGGGACTAGCGGGTCCTCCGGGGAGCTGTTTTTT. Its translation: CASSLAGTSGSSGELFF.

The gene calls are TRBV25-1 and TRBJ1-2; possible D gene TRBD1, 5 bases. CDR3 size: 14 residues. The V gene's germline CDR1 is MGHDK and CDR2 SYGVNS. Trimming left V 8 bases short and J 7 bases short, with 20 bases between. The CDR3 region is CASVSNQGLAGYTF. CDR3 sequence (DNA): TGTGCCAGCGTATCTAATCAGGGACTGGCTGGCTACACCTTC.

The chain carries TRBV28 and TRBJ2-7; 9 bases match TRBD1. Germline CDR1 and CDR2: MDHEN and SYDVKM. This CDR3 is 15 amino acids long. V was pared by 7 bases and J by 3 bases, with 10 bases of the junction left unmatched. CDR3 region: CASNPPGDRDYEQYF. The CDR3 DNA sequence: TGTGCCAGCAACCCCCCTGGGGACAGGGACTACGAGCAGTACTTC.

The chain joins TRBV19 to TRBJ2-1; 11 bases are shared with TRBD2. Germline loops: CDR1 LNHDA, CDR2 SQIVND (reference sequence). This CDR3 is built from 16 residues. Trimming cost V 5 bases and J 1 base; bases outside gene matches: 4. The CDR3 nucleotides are TGTGCCAGTAGTGCGCGACTAGCGGGATCCTACAATGAGCAGTTCTTC. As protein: CASSARLAGSYNEQFF.

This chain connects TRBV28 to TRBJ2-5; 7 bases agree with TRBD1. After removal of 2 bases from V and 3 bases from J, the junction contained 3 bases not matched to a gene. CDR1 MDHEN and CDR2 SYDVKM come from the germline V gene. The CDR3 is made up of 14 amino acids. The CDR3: CASSLGGQEETQYF. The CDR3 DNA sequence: TGTGCCAGCAGTTTAGGCGGACAGGAAGAGACCCAGTACTTC. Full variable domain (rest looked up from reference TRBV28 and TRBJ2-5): DVKVTQSSRYLVKRTGEKVFLECVQDMDHENMFWYRQDPGLGLRLIYFSYDVKMKEKGDIPEGYSVSREKKERFSLILESASTNQTSMYLCASSLGGQEETQYFGPGTRLLVL.

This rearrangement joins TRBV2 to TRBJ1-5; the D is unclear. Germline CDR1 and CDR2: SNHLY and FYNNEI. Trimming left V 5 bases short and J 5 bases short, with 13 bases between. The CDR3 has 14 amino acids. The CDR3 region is CASSPNAVYQPQHF. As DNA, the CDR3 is TGTGCCAGCAGTCCCAATGCAGTTTATCAGCCCCAGCATTTT.